These T cell receptor beta chains were read from a single sample in a study of long-term antiretroviral therapy in people with HIV. Clones were read by immunoSEQ multiplex PCR, and TCRdb kept only the in-frame ones, dropping some. The data show fewer than 30,000 clones, roughly 96% seen once. The source was unsorted PBMCs, collected 5.3 years after starting antiretroviral therapy. The origin of the receptors is a young man with HIV. CDR3s include the opening cysteine and the closing phenylalanine or tryptophan. D genes are given only for firm matches. Some rows mark clone size as missing; the rest say once, few, many or name a class of expanded clone.

V gene: TRBV7-3; clone size: NA; D gene: NA; J gene: TRBJ2-1; CDR3 protein: CASSLGSGTYNEQFF; CDR3 DNA: TGTGCCAGCAGCTTGGGGTCAGGGACCTACAATGAGCAGTTCTTC
V gene: TRBV4-1; clone size: NA; D gene: TRBD1; J gene: TRBJ2-3; CDR3 protein: CASSPGTGGATDTQYF; CDR3 DNA: TGCGCCAGCAGCCCCGGGACAGGGGGCGCGACAGATACGCAGTATTTT
V gene: TRBV10-3; clone size: NA; D gene: TRBD2; J gene: TRBJ2-1; CDR3 protein: CAISALLGRATNNEQFF; CDR3 DNA: TGTGCCATCAGCGCTCTCCTAGGGAGGGCCACTAACAATGAGCAGTTCTTC
V gene: TRBV9; clone size: NA; D gene: NA; J gene: TRBJ2-5; CDR3 protein: CASSAGGLETQYF; CDR3 DNA: TGTGCCAGCAGCGCAGGAGGGCTAGAGACCCAGTACTTC
V gene: TRBV7-2; clone size: NA; D gene: NA; J gene: TRBJ2-5; CDR3 protein: CASSFRAVETQYF; CDR3 DNA: TGTGCCAGCAGCTTCAGGGCCGTGGAGACCCAGTACTTC
V gene: TRBV6-1; clone size: NA; D gene: NA; J gene: TRBJ2-7; CDR3 protein: CASSDRLYEQYF; CDR3 DNA: TGTGCCAGCAGTGATAGACTCTACGAGCAGTACTTC
V gene: TRBV9; clone size: once; D gene: NA; J gene: TRBJ1-1; CDR3 protein: CASSVSSGAEAFF; CDR3 DNA: TGTGCCAGCAGCGTATCGTCTGGGGCTGAAGCTTTCTTT
V gene: TRBV13; clone size: NA; D gene: NA; J gene: TRBJ2-3; CDR3 protein: CASSLVAEADTQYF; CDR3 DNA: TGTGCCAGCAGCTTAGTCGCCGAAGCAGATACGCAGTATTTT
V gene: TRBV5-5; clone size: NA; D gene: NA; J gene: TRBJ2-7; CDR3 protein: CASSLEAAGYEQYF; CDR3 DNA: TGTGCCAGCAGCTTGGAAGCGGCCGGCTACGAGCAGTACTTC
V gene: TRBV5-1; clone size: once; D gene: NA; J gene: TRBJ1-3; CDR3 protein: CASSPPYGNTIYF; CDR3 DNA: TGCGCCAGCAGTCCTCCGTACGGAAACACCATATATTTT
V gene: TRBV30; clone size: NA; D gene: NA; J gene: TRBJ2-2; CDR3 protein: CACLENTGELFF; CDR3 DNA: TGTGCCTGCCTAGAGAACACCGGGGAGCTGTTTTTT
V gene: TRBV30; clone size: NA; D gene: NA; J gene: TRBJ1-2; CDR3 protein: CAWRVQGRYTF; CDR3 DNA: TGTGCCTGGAGAGTGCAGGGGCGCTACACCTTC
V gene: TRBV25-1; clone size: NA; D gene: NA; J gene: TRBJ2-3; CDR3 protein: CASSDPRAGADTQYF; CDR3 DNA: TGTGCCAGCAGTGATCCGCGGGCAGGCGCAGATACGCAGTATTTT
V gene: TRBV6-4; clone size: once; D gene: NA; J gene: TRBJ2-6; CDR3 protein: CASSALPGEAGANVLTF; CDR3 DNA: TGTGCCAGCAGTGCTTTGCCAGGGGAAGCTGGGGCCAACGTCCTGACTTTC
V gene: TRBV5-1; clone size: NA; D gene: NA; J gene: TRBJ1-6; CDR3 protein: CASSLGLGAPYSPLHF; CDR3 DNA: TGCGCCAGCAGCTTGGGGTTGGGAGCGCCGTACTCACCCCTCCACTTT
V gene: TRBV5-1; clone size: once; D gene: NA; J gene: TRBJ1-1; CDR3 protein: CASQTGMNTEAFF; CDR3 DNA: TGCGCCAGCCAAACAGGGATGAACACTGAAGCTTTCTTT